This paragraph covers one TCR beta chain sequence. This sample stems from a study of blood T cell repertoires in COVID-19. TCRdb's table, derived via immunoSEQ multiplex PCR, lists solely in-frame clones and lacks some. The table lists around 50,000 clones, around 73% of them singletons. V lost 5 bases to trimming and J lost 6 bases; unmatched junction nucleotides: 6. CDR1 is SGHVS and CDR2 is FQNEAQ in the germline V gene. This CDR3 region has 14 residues. The chain combines TRBV7-8 with TRBJ2-1; the match to TRBD1 covers 8 bases. The sequence derives from a woman aged 50 to 60 with acute COVID-19. The sequenced sample was PBMCs or T cells enriched from blood (not recorded which). CDR3 region: CASSPRTGINEQFF. The CDR3 bases are TGTGCCAGCAGCCCTAGGACAGGGATCAATGAGCAGTTCTTC. Based on the CDR3 plus reference TRBV7-8 and TRBJ2-1, the full variable domain is GAGVSQSPRYKVAKRGQDVALRCDPISGHVSLFWYQQALGQGPEFLTYFQNEAQLDKSGLPSDRFFAERPEGSVSTLKIQRTQQEDSAVYLCASSPRTGINEQFFGPGTRLTVL.